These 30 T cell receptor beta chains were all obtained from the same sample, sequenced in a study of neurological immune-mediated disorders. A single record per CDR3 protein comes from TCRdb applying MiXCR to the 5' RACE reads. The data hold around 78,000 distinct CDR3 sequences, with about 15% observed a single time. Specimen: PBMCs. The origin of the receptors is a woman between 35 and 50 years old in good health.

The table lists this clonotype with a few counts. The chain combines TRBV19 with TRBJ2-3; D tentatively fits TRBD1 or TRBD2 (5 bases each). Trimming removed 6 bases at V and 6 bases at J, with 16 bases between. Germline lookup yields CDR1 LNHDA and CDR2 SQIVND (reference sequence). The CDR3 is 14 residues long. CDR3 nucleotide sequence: TGTGCCAGTAGAAGGGGTACTTGGAGGGATACGCAGTATTTT. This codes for CASRRGTWRDTQYF. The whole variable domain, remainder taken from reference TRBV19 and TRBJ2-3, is DGGITQSPKYLFRKEGQNVTLSCEQNLNHDAMYWYRQDPGQGLRLIYYSQIVNDFQKGDIAEGYSVSREKKESFPLTVTSAQKNPTAFYLCASRRGTWRDTQYFGPGTRLTVL.

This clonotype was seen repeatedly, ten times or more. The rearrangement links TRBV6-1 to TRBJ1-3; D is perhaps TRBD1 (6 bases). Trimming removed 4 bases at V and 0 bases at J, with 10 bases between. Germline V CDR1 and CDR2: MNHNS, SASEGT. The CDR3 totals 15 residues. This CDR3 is CASSVGGHSGNTIYF. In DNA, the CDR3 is TGTGCCAGCAGTGTGGGGGGGCACTCTGGAAACACCATATATTTT.

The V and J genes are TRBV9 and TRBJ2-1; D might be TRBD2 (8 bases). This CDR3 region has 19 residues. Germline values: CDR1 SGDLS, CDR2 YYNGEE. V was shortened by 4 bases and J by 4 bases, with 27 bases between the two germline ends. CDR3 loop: CASSHPRGGVTGVYNEQFF. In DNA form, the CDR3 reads TGTGCCAGCAGCCACCCACGGGGGGGGGTTACAGGGGTTTACAATGAGCAGTTCTTC.

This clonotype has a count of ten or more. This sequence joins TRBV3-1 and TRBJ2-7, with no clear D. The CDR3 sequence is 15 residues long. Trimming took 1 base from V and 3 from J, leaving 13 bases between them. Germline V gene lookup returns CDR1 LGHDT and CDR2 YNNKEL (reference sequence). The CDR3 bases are TGTGCCAGCAGCCAAGCCGTCGGACGTGACTACGAGCAGTACTTC. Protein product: CASSQAVGRDYEQYF.

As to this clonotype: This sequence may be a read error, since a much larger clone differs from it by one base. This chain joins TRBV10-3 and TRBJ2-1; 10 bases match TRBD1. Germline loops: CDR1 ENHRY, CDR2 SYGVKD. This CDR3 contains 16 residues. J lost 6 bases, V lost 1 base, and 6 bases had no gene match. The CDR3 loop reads CAISEWGQGSVNEQFF. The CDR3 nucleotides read TGTGCCATCAGTGAGTGGGGACAGGGGTCCGTCAATGAGCAGTTCTTC.

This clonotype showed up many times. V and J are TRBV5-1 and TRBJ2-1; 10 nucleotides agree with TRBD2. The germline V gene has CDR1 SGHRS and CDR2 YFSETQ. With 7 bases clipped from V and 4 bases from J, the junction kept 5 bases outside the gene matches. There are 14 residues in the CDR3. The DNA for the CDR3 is TGCGCCAGCGGAACTAGCGGGGAATACAATGAGCAGTTCTTC. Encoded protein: CASGTSGEYNEQFF.

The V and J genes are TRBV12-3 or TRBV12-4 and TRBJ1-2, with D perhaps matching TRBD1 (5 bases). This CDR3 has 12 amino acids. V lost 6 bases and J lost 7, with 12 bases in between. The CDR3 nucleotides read TGTGCCAGCAGGCGGGACGTAGGTGGCTACACCTTC. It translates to CASRRDVGGYTF.

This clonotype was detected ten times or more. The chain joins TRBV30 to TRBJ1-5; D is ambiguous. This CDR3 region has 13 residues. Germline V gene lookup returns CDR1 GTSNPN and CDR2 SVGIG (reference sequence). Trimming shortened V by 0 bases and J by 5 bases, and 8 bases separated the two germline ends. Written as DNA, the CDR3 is TGTGCCTGGAGTGTCTATGGACATCAGCCCCAGCATTTT. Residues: CAWSVYGHQPQHF.

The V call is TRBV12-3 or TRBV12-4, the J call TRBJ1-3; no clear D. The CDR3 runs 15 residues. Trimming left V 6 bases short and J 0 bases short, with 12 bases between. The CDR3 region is CASRPTTFSGNTIYF. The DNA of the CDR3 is TGTGCCAGCAGACCGACAACCTTCTCTGGAAACACCATATATTTT.

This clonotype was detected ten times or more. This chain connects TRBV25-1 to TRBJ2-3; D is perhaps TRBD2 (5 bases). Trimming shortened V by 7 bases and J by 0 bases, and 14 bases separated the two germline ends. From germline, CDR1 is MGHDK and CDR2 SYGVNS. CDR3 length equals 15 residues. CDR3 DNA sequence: TGTGCCAGCACAGATCCGGGGAGAAGCACAGATACGCAGTATTTT. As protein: CASTDPGRSTDTQYF. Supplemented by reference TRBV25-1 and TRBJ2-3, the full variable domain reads EADIYQTPRYLVIGTGKKITLECSQTMGHDKMYWYQQDPGMELHLIHYSYGVNSTEKGDLSSESTVSRIRTEHFPLTLESARPSHTSQYLCASTDPGRSTDTQYFGPGTRLTVL.

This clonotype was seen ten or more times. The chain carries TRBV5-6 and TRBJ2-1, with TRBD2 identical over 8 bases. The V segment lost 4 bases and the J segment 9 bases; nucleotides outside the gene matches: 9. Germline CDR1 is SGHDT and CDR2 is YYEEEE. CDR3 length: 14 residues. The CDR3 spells CASSTSGGAVEQFF. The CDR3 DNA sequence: TGTGCCAGCAGCACCTCGGGGGGGGCGGTTGAGCAGTTCTTC.

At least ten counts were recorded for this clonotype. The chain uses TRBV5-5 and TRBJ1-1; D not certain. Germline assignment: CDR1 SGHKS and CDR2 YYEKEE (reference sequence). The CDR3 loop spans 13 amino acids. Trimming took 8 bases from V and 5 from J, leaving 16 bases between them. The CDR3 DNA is TGTGCCAGTGCATTTGGACCGGAGACTGAAGCTTTCTTT. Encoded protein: CASAFGPETEAFF.

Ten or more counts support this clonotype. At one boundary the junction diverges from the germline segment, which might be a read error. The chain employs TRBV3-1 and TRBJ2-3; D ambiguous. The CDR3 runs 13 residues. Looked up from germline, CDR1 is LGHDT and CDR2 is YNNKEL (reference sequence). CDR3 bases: TGCGCCAGCAGCTTGGGAAGCACAGATACGCAGTATTTT. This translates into CASSLGSTDTQYF.

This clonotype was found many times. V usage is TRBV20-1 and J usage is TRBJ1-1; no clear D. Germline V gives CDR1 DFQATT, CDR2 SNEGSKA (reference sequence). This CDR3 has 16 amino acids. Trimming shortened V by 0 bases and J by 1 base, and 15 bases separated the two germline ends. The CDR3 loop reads CSARDRESDGNTEAFF. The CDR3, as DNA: TGCAGTGCTAGAGATCGAGAGTCCGATGGGAACACTGAAGCTTTCTTT.

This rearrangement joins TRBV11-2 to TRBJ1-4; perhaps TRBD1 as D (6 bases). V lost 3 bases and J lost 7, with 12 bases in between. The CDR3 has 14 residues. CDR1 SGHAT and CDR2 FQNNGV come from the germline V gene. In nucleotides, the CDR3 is TGTGCCAGCAGCTTCAGCGGGGGCGGTGAAAAACTGTTTTTT. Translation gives CASSFSGGGEKLFF.

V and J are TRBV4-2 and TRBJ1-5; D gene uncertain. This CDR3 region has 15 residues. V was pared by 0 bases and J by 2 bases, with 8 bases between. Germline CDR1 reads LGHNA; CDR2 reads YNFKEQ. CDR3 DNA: TGTGCCAGCAGCCAAGATATCCGGGGCAATCAGCCCCAGCATTTT. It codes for CASSQDIRGNQPQHF.

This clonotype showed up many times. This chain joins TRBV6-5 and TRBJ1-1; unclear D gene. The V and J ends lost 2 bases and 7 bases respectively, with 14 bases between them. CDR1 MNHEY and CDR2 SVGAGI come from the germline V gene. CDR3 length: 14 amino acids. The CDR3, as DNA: TGTGCCAGCAGTTACGGAAGGTATCGGCTTGAAGCTTTCTTT. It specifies CASSYGRYRLEAFF.

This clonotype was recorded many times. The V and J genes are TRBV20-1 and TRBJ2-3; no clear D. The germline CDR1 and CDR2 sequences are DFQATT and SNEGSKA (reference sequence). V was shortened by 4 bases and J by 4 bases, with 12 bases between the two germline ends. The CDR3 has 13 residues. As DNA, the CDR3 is TGCAGTGCTAAAGGACCCATAGCAGATACGCAGTATTTT. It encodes CSAKGPIADTQYF.

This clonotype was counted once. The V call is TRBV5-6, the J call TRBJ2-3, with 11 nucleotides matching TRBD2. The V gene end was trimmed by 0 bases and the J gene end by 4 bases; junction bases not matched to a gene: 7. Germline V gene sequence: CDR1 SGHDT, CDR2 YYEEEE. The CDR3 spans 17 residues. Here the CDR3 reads CASSLVPSGGSPDTQYF. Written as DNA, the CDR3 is TGTGCCAGCAGCTTGGTACCTAGCGGGGGGTCCCCAGATACGCAGTATTTT.

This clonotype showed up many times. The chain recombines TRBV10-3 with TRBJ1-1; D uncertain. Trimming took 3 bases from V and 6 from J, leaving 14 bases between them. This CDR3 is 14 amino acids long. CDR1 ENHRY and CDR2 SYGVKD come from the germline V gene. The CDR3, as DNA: TGTGCCATCAGTGATGCGGGAGTGACCCCTGAAGCTTTCTTT. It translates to CAISDAGVTPEAFF.

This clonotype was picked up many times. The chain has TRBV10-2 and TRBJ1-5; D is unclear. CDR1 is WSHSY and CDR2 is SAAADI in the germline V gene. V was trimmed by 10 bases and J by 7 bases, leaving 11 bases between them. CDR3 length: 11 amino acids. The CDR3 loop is CATGPEQPQHF. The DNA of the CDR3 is TGCGCCACCGGGCCCGAACAGCCCCAGCATTTT.

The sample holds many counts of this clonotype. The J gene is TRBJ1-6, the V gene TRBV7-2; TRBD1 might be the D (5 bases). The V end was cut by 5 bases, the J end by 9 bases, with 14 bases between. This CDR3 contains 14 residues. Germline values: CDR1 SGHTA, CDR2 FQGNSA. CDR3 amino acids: CASSIPGGGSPLHF. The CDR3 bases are TGTGCCAGCAGCATACCCGGGGGTGGTTCACCCCTCCACTTT.

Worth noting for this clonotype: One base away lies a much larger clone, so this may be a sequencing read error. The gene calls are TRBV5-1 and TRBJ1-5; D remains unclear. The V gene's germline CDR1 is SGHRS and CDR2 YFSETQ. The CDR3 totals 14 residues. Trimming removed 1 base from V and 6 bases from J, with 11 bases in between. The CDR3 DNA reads TGCGCCAGCAGCTTGAGATCTGGAGTTCAGCCCCAGCATTTT. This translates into CASSLRSGVQPQHF.

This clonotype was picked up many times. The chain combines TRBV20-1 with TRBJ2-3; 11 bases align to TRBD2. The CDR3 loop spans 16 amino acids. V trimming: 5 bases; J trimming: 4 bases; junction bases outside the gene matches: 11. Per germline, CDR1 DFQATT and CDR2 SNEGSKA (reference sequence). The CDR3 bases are TGCAGTGCTCCGGGACTAGCGGACCTGGCATCAGATACGCAGTATTTT. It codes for CSAPGLADLASDTQYF.

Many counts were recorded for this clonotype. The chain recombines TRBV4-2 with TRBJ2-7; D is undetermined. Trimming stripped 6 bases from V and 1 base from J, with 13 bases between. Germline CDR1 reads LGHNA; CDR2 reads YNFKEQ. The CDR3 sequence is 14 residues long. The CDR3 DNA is TGTGCCAGCAGGGTGGAACCGAGGTCCTACGAGCAGTACTTC. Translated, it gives CASRVEPRSYEQYF.

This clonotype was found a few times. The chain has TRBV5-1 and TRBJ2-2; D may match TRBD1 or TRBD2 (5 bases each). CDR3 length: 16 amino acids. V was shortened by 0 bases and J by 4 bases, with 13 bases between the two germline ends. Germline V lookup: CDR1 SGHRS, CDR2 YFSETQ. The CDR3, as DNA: TGCGCCAGCAGCTTGGCCGCAGAGGGGTTCACCGGGGAGCTGTTTTTT. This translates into CASSLAAEGFTGELFF.

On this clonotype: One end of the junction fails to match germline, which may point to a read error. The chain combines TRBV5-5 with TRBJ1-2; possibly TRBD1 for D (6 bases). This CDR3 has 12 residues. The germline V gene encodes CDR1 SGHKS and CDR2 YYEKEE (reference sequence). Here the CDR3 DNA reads TGTGTCAGCAGCTCGGGACATCCAAGCTACACCTTC. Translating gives CVSSSGHPSYTF. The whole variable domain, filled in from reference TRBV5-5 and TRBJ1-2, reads DAGVTQSPTHLIKTRGQQVTLRCSPISGHKSVSWYQQVLGQGPQFIFQYYEKEERGRGNFPDRFSARQFPNYSSELNVNALLLGDSALYLCVSSSGHPSYTFGSGTRLTVV.

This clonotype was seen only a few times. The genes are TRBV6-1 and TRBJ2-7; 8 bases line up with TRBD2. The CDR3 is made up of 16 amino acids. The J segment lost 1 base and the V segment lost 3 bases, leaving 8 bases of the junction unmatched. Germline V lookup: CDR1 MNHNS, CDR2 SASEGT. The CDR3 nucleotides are TGTGCCAGCAGTGACCCAACTAGCGGTCCTTCCTACGAGCAGTACTTC. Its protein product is CASSDPTSGPSYEQYF.

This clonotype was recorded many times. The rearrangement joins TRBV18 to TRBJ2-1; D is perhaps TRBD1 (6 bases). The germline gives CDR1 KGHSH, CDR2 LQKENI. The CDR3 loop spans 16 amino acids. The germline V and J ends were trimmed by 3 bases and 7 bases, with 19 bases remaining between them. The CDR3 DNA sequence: TGTGCCAGCTCACCGAAGTGGGGGCTCAATCGGAATGAGCAGTTCTTC. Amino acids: CASSPKWGLNRNEQFF.

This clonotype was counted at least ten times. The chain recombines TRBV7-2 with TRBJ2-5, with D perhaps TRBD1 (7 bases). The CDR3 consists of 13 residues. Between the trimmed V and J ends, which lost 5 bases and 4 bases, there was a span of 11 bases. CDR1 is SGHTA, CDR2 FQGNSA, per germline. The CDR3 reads CASSLRGAETQYF. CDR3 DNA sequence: TGTGCCAGCAGCCTCAGGGGGGCAGAGACCCAGTACTTC.